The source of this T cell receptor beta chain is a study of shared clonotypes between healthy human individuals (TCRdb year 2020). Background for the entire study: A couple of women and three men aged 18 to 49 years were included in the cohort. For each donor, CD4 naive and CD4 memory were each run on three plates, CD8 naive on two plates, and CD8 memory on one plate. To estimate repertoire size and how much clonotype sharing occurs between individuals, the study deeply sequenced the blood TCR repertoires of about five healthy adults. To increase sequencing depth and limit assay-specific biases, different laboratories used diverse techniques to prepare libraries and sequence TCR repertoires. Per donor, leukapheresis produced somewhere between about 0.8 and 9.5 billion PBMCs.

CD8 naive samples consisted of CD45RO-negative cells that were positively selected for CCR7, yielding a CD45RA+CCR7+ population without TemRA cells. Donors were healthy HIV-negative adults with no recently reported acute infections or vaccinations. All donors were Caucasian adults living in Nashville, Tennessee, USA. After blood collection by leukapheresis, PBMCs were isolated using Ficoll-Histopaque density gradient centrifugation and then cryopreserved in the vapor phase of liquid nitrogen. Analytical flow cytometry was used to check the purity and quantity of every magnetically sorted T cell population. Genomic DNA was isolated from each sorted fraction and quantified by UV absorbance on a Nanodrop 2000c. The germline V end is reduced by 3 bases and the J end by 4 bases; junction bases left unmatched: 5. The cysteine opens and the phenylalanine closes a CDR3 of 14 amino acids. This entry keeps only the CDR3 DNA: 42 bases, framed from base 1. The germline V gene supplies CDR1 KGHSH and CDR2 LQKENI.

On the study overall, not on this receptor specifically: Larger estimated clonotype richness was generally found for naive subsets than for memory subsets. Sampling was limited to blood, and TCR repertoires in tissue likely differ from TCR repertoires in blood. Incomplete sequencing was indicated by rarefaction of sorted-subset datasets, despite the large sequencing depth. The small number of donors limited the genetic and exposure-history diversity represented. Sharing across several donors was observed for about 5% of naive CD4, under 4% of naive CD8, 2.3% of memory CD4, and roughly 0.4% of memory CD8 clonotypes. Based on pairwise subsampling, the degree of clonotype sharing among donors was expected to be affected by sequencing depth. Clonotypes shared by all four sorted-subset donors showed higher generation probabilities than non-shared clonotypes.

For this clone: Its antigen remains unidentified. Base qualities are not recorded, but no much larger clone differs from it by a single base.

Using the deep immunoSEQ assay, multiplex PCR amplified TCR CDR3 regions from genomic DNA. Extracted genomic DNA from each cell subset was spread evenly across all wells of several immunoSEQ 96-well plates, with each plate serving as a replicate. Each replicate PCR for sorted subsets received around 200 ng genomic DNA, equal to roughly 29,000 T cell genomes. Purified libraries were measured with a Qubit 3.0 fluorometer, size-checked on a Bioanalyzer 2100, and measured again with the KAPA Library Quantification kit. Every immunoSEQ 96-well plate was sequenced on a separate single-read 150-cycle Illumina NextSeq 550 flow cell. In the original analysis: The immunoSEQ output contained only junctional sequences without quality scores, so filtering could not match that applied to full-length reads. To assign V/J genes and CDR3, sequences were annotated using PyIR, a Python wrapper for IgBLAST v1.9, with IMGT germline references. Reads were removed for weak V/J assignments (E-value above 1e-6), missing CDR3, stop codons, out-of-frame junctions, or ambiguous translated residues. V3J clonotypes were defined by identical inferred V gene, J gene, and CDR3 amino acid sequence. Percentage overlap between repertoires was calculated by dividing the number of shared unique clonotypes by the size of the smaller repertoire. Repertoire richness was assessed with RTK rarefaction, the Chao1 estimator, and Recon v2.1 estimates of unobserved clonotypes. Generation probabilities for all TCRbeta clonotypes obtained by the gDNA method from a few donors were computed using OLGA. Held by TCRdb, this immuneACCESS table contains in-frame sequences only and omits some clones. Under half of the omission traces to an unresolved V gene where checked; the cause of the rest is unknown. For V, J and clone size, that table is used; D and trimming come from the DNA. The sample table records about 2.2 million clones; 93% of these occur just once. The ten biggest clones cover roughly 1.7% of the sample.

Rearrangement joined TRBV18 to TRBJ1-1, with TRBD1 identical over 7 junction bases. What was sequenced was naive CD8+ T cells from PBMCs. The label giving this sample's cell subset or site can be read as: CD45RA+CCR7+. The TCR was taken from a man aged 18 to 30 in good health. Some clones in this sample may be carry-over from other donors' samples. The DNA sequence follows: TGTGCCAGCTCACCCTCAGCAGGGGGCACTGAAGCTTTCTTT. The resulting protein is CASSPSAGGTEAFF. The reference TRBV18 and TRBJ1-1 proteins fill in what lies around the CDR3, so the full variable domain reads NAGVMQNPRHLVRRRGQEARLRCSPMKGHSHVYWYRQLPEEGLKFMVYLQKENIIDESGMPKERFSAEFPKEGPSILRIQQVVRGDSAAYFCASSPSAGGTEAFFGQGTRLTVV.